Described below is a single TCR beta chain sequence and its context. What it binds is unknown. In the PCR, 60 Vbeta and 13 Jbeta primers were used. Per the authors' pipeline: A later analysis tallied tens of millions of unique TCR beta chains, approximately 11 million of them shared. Generated by immunoSEQ multiplex PCR, the TCRdb table keeps only in-frame clones and is missing some. V and J calls plus clone size are reproduced from that table; the DNA served to infer D and trimming. The table lists tens of thousands of clones, approximately 79% of them singletons. This entry comes from a study of cytomegalovirus exposure and HLA in healthy donors. Findings of the study overall: Among CMV-associated TCR beta chains, most appeared HLA-restricted in a later analysis. A likely sequencing artifact accounted for one observed cluster of highly shared sequence variants. In a later analysis, a missense DCLRE1C variant was linked to TCR beta V- and J-gene trimming.

The CDR3 extends over 12 amino acids. The V gene's germline CDR1 is MGHRA and CDR2 YSYEKL. Trimming pared 3 bases from V and 4 bases from J, leaving 3 bases between. This chain links TRBV4-1 with TRBJ2-2; no definite D call. Specimen: PBMCs. This receptor was obtained from a woman aged 18-35 years in good health and CMV-seropositive. In nucleotides, the CDR3 is TGCGCCAGCAGCCACGTCACCGGGGAGCTGTTTTTT. Amino acid sequence: CASSHVTGELFF.